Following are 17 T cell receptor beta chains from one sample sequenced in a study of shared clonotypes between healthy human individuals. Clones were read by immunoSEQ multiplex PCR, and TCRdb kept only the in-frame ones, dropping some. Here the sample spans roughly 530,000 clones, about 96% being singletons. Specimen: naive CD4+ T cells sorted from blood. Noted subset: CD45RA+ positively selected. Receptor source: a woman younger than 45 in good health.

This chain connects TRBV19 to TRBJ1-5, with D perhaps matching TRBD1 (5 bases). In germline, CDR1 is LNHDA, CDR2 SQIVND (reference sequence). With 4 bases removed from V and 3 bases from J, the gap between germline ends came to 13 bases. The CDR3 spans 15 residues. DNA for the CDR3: TGTGCCAGTAGTAGGGAGGGGAGTTCCAATCAGCCCCAGCATTTT. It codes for CASSREGSSNQPQHF.

The CDR3 sequence is CASMPSGTRRDTQYF. CDR3 DNA sequence: TGTGCCAGCATGCCTAGCGGGACCCGGAGAGATACGCAGTATTTT. The gene calls are TRBV2 and TRBJ2-3; 9 nucleotides agree with TRBD2. Germline assignment: CDR1 SNHLY and CDR2 FYNNEI. V gave up 7 bases and J gave up 5 bases; unmatched junction bases: 10. The CDR3 spans 15 residues.

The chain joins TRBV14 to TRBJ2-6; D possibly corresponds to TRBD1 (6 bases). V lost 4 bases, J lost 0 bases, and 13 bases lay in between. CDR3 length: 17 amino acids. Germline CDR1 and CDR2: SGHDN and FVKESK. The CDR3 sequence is CASSRGQRFSGANVLTF. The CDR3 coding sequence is TGTGCCAGCAGCCGCGGACAGAGGTTCTCTGGGGCCAACGTCCTGACTTTC.

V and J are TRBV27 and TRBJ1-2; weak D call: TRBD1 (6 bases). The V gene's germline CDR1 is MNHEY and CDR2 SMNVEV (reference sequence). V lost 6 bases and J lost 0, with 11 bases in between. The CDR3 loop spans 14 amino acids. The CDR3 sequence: CASRRDTANYGYTF. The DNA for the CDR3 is TGTGCCAGCAGAAGGGACACCGCTAACTATGGCTACACCTTC.

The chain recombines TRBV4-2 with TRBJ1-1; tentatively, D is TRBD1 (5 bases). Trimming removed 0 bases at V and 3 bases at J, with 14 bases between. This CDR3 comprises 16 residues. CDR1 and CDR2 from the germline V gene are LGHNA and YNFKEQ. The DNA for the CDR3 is TGTGCCAGCAGCCAAGATGTGACAGTAGGTCACACTGAAGCTTTCTTT. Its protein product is CASSQDVTVGHTEAFF.

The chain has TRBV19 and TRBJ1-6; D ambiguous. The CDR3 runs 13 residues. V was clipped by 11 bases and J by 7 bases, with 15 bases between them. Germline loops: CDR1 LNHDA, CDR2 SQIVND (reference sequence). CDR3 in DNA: TGTGCCGCGAAGGACGGACCAAATTCACCCCTCCACTTT. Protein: CAAKDGPNSPLHF.

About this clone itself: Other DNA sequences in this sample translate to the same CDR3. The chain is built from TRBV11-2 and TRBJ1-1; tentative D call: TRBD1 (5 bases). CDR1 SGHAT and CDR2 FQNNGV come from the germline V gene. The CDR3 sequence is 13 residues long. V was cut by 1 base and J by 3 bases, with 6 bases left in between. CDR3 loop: CASSLGGDTEAFF. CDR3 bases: TGTGCCAGCAGCTTAGGAGGGGACACTGAAGCTTTCTTT.

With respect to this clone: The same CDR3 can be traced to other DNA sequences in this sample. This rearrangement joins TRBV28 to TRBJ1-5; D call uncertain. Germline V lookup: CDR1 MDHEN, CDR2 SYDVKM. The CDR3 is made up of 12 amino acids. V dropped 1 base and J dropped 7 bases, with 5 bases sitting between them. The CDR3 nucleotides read TGTGCCAGCAGTTTATTGGGACAGCCCCAGCATTTT. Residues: CASSLLGQPQHF.

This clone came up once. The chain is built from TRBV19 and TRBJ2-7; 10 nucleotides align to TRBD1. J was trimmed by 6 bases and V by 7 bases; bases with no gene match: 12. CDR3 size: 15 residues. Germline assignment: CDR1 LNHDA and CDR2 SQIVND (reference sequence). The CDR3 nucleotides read TGTGCCAGTACCCCGTCCCTCCGGGACAGGGGCGAGCAGTACTTC. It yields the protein CASTPSLRDRGEQYF.

CDR3 sequence (DNA): TGCGCCAGCAGCCAAGGGGACCGGGACAGCTACGAGCAGTACTTC. It specifies CASSQGDRDSYEQYF. The V gene is TRBV4-1, the J gene TRBJ2-7; 7 bases map to TRBD1. CDR3 length equals 15 residues. Germline V gene sequence: CDR1 MGHRA, CDR2 YSYEKL. The V and J ends lost 1 base and 3 bases, in that order; junction bases with no gene match: 6.

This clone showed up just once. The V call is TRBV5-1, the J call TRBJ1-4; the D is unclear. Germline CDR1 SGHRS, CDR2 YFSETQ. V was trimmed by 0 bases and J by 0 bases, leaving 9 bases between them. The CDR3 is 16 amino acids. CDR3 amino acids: CASSLDRGATNEKLFF. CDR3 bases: TGCGCCAGCAGCTTGGATCGAGGTGCAACTAATGAAAAACTGTTTTTT.

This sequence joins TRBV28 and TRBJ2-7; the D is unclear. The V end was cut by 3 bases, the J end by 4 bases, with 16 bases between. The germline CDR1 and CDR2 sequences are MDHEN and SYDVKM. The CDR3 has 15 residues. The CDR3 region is CASSFGRFYSYEQYF. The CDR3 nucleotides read TGTGCCAGCAGTTTTGGCAGGTTTTATTCTTACGAGCAGTACTTC.

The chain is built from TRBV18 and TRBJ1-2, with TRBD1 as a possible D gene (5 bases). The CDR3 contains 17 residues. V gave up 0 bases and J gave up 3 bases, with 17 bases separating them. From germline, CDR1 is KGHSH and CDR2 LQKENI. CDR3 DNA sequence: TGTGCCAGCTCACCACCGGCCGGGACCCAATCTTACTATGGCTACACCTTC. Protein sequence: CASSPPAGTQSYYGYTF.

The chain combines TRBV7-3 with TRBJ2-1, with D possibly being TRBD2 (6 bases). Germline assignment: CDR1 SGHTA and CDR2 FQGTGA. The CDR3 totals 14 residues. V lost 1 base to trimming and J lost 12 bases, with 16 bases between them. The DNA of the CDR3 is TGTGCCAGCAGCTTAAAGGCCCGGAATAGCGGGCAGTTCTTC. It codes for CASSLKARNSGQFF.

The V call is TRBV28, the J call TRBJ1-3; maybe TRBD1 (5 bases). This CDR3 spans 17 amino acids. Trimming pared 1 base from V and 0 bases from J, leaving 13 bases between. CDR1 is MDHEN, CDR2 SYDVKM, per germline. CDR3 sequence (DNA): TGTGCCAGCAGTTTATTACCCCCAAGGGGCTCTGGAAACACCATATATTTT. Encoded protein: CASSLLPPRGSGNTIYF. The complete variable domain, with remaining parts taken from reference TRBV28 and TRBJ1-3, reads DVKVTQSSRYLVKRTGEKVFLECVQDMDHENMFWYRQDPGLGLRLIYFSYDVKMKEKGDIPEGYSVSREKKERFSLILESASTNQTSMYLCASSLLPPRGSGNTIYFGEGSWLTVV.

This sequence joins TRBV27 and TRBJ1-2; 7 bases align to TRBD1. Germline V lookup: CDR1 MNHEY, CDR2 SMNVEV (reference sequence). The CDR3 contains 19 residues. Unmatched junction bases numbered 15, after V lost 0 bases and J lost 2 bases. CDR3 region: CASSLSGGTDYSRNYGYTF. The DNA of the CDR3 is TGTGCCAGCAGTTTATCGGGCGGGACAGACTACAGCAGAAACTATGGCTACACCTTC.

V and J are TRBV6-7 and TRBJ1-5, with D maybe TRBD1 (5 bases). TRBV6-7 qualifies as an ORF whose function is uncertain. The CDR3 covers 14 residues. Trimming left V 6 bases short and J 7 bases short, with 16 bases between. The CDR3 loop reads CASSTNRLKQPQHF. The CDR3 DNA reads TGTGCCAGCAGCACGAACAGGCTCAAGCAGCCCCAGCATTTT.